This TCR beta chain appears in the sequencing data of a study of Ad26.COV2.S vaccination and SARS-CoV-2 variants. V was trimmed by 8 bases and J by 7 bases, leaving 12 bases between them. The germline gives CDR1 SEHNR, CDR2 FQNEAQ (reference sequence). The CDR3 covers 13 residues. This table comes from immunoSEQ multiplex PCR, and its TCRdb copy is limited to in-frame clones, with some not included. This sample has fewer than 400,000 clones, with roughly 88% found just once. The treatment denotes: some 20 received Ad26.COV2.S at low or high dose, single or two shots; about 5 received placebo; per-sample allocation not given. Samples were taken on day 63 after the first vaccine or placebo injection.

The gene calls are TRBV7-9 and TRBJ1-6; TRBD1 might be the D (5 bases). The starting material was peripheral blood, obtained in a trial of Ad26.COV2.S vaccine versus placebo. This clonotype was sampled from a person between 18 and 65 years old who received the Ad26.COV2.S COVID-19 vaccine or a placebo. The CDR3: CASLGGMNSPLHF. The CDR3 DNA is TGTGCCAGCTTGGGGGGGATGAATTCACCCCTCCACTTT.